These 20 T cell receptor beta chains came from one sample sequenced in a study of shared clonotypes between healthy human individuals. The protocol was immunoSEQ multiplex PCR, while the TCRdb copy is restricted to in-frame clones and leaves out a portion. The sample includes some 2 million clones, less than 95% seen only once; the top ten take 0.9% to 1.3%. Terminally differentiated effector memory CD45RA+ cells were excluded from the naive CD8 cells, which were CD45RO-negative and positively selected for CCR7. Material: naive CD8+ T cells sorted from blood. The receptors come from a man aged 18 to 29 in good health.

V is TRBV6-5 and J is TRBJ2-7; D is undetermined. The CDR3 totals 14 residues. The V gene lost 4 bases and the J gene lost 1 base, with 11 bases spanning the gap. Germline CDR1 is MNHEY and CDR2 is SVGAGI. The CDR3 bases are TGTGCCAGCAGTTCCCCACACCCGTCCTACGAGCAGTACTTC. Its translation is CASSSPHPSYEQYF.

This clone appeared a few times. The V and J genes are TRBV25-1 and TRBJ1-2; D gene uncertain. Germline assignment: CDR1 MGHDK and CDR2 SYGVNS. The CDR3 sequence is 11 residues long. The V end lost 8 bases, the J end lost 8 bases, and 12 bases lay between the germline ends. CDR3 coding DNA: TGTGCCAGCGGCACGGGAAGAGGCTACACCTTC. Translating gives CASGTGRGYTF.

The gene calls are TRBV27 and TRBJ1-6; no clear D. This CDR3 contains 13 residues. Looked up from germline, CDR1 is MNHEY and CDR2 is SMNVEV (reference sequence). The ends were cut back, 2 bases at V and 7 bases at J, with 6 bases in the middle. CDR3 DNA sequence: TGTGCCAGCAGTTTAACCCACAATTCACCCCTCCACTTT. This sequence encodes CASSLTHNSPLHF.

This clone showed up just a few times. The sample carries other DNA sequences with the same CDR3. J is TRBJ2-2 and V is TRBV5-6; D unresolved. Germline V lookup: CDR1 SGHDT, CDR2 YYEEEE. The CDR3 totals 13 residues. Trimming left V 0 bases short and J 4 bases short, with 4 bases between. The CDR3 coding sequence is TGTGCCAGCAGCTTGGGGGGCACCGGGGAGCTGTTTTTT. The encoded protein is CASSLGGTGELFF.

On this clone itself: The same CDR3 can be traced to other DNA sequences in this sample. The chain combines TRBV4-1 with TRBJ2-7, with no clear D. Trimming pared 3 bases from V and 1 base from J, leaving 7 bases between. The CDR3 has 13 residues. Germline V gene lookup returns CDR1 MGHRA and CDR2 YSYEKL. CDR3 in amino acids: CASSQAESYEQYF. CDR3 sequence (DNA): TGCGCCAGCAGCCAGGCGGAGTCCTACGAGCAGTACTTC.

The J gene is TRBJ2-3, the V gene TRBV4-2, with D uncertain. The V and J ends lost 4 bases and 3 bases respectively, with 8 bases between them. This CDR3 spans 13 amino acids. Germline values: CDR1 LGHNA, CDR2 YNFKEQ. CDR3 coding DNA: TGTGCCAGCAGCCTATCTTATACAGATACGCAGTATTTT. The encoded protein is CASSLSYTDTQYF.

V gene TRBV29-1 combines with J gene TRBJ2-7, with 8 bases lining up with TRBD1. This CDR3 is built from 15 residues. Germline assignment: CDR1 SQVTM and CDR2 ANQGSEA. Trimming cost V 2 bases and J 0 bases; bases outside gene matches: 6. The CDR3 protein is CSVELGQDSSYEQYF. Written as DNA, the CDR3 is TGCAGCGTTGAATTGGGACAGGATAGCTCCTACGAGCAGTACTTC.

The chain uses TRBV10-1 and TRBJ2-3; D is possibly TRBD2 (6 bases). V was cut by 0 bases and J by 5 bases, with 12 bases left in between. Germline CDR1 WNHNN, CDR2 SYGVQD (reference sequence). This CDR3 region has 15 residues. CDR3 sequence reads: CASSESLGLRDTQYF. CDR3 sequence (DNA): TGCGCCAGCAGTGAGTCTTTGGGACTGAGAGATACGCAGTATTTT.

The chain carries TRBV4-1 and TRBJ2-1, with a weak D call TRBD2 (6 bases). V dropped 4 bases and J dropped 7 bases, with 11 bases sitting between them. The CDR3 loop spans 13 amino acids. Looked up from germline, CDR1 is MGHRA and CDR2 is YSYEKL. The CDR3, as DNA: TGCGCCAGCAGCCCAGGAGCGGGTAATGAGCAGTTCTTC. It specifies CASSPGAGNEQFF.

This chain uses TRBV7-9 with TRBJ1-2, with 10 nucleotides matching TRBD1. The junction had 9 bases not matched to a gene; V was cut back by 9 bases and J by 2 bases. Germline CDR1 and CDR2: SEHNR and FQNEAQ (reference sequence). The CDR3 loop spans 15 amino acids. The CDR3 loop reads CASSTGGFGNYGYTF. In nucleotides, the CDR3 is TGTGCCAGTTCGACAGGGGGCTTTGGGAACTATGGCTACACCTTC.

The J gene is TRBJ1-6, the V gene TRBV13, with TRBD1 matching over 7 bases. The junction had 13 bases not matched to a gene; V was cut back by 3 bases and J by 8 bases. The CDR3 length is 17 residues. CDR1 is PRHDT and CDR2 is FYEKMQ in the germline V gene (reference sequence). In DNA, the CDR3 is TGTGCCAGCAGCTTTTCAACGACAGGGATAAGTGATTCACCCCTCCACTTT. It codes for CASSFSTTGISDSPLHF.

CDR3 sequence: CASSQVAGSLETQYF. The CDR3, as DNA: TGCGCCAGCAGCCAAGTTGCTGGCTCGTTGGAGACCCAGTACTTC. The chain recombines TRBV4-1 with TRBJ2-5; D gene unclear. The CDR3 length is 15 residues. Germline CDR1 reads MGHRA; CDR2 reads YSYEKL. V was pared by 1 base and J by 5 bases, with 14 bases between.

Remarks on this clone: This sample includes further DNA sequences coding for the same CDR3. This chain uses TRBV6-6 with TRBJ2-7, with D perhaps TRBD1 (7 bases). V lost 6 bases to trimming and J lost 4 bases, with 13 bases between them. CDR3 length equals 13 residues. Germline assignment: CDR1 MNHNY and CDR2 SVGAGI (reference sequence). CDR3 sequence reads: CASSLTGTYEQYF. The CDR3, as DNA: TGTGCCAGCAGCTTGACAGGGACTTACGAGCAGTACTTC.

This chain connects TRBV6-1 to TRBJ1-1; D unresolved. V lost 3 bases and J 3 bases, leaving 17 bases between the germline ends. CDR3 length: 16 residues. Germline assignment: CDR1 MNHNS and CDR2 SASEGT. The CDR3 spells CASSEWVLARDTEAFF. Written as DNA, the CDR3 is TGTGCCAGCAGTGAGTGGGTTCTCGCGAGGGACACTGAAGCTTTCTTT.

This chain connects TRBV5-4 to TRBJ2-2; D may match TRBD1 or TRBD2 (5 bases each). This CDR3 spans 15 amino acids. The germline V gene has CDR1 SGHNT and CDR2 YYREEE (reference sequence). V shed 4 bases and J shed 6 bases, with 16 bases lying between them. For the CDR3, the DNA is TGTGCCAGCAGCCCTGGACAAAACGGGGCCGGGGAGCTGTTTTTT. It specifies CASSPGQNGAGELFF.

The gene calls are TRBV5-1 and TRBJ2-7; D is possibly TRBD1 (6 bases). V was pared by 4 bases and J by 0 bases, with 11 bases between. CDR1 and CDR2 from the germline V gene are SGHRS and YFSETQ. The CDR3 has 14 residues. CDR3 residues: CASSVTGLSYEQYF. CDR3 coding DNA: TGCGCCAGCAGCGTGACAGGCCTCTCCTACGAGCAGTACTTC.

The J gene is TRBJ1-5, the V gene TRBV6-5; TRBD1 is a possible D gene (6 bases). Trimming cost V 0 bases and J 6 bases, with 15 bases left between them. CDR1 is MNHEY and CDR2 is SVGAGI in the germline V gene. The CDR3 is 16 residues long. CDR3 protein: CASSYSGTGLGQPQHF. The CDR3 DNA reads TGTGCCAGCAGTTACTCGGGCACAGGGTTGGGTCAGCCCCAGCATTTT.

The chain uses TRBV7-9 and TRBJ2-7; D may be TRBD1 or TRBD2 (6 bases each). The germline gives CDR1 SEHNR, CDR2 FQNEAQ (reference sequence). V shed 4 bases and J shed 2 bases, with 18 bases lying between them. The CDR3 is 16 amino acids. The CDR3 DNA follows: TGTGCCAGCAGCTCCCGGCGGGACACCCGCGCCTACGAGCAGTACTTC. This codes for CASSSRRDTRAYEQYF.

The chain uses TRBV10-3 and TRBJ1-5; D is perhaps TRBD1 (5 bases). This CDR3 is 14 amino acids long. Per the germline V gene, CDR1 is ENHRY and CDR2 is SYGVKD. Trimming shortened V by 2 bases and J by 0 bases, and 5 bases separated the two germline ends. The CDR3 sequence: CAISEDSSNQPQHF. Written as DNA, the CDR3 is TGTGCCATCAGTGAGGACAGTAGCAATCAGCCCCAGCATTTT.

The chain uses TRBV4-1 and TRBJ1-4; D uncertain. The CDR3 totals 18 residues. Germline CDR1 reads MGHRA; CDR2 reads YSYEKL. The V and J ends lost 0 bases and 5 bases respectively, with 19 bases between them. This CDR3 is CASSQDPHPVPDNEKLFF. The CDR3 nucleotides are TGCGCCAGCAGCCAAGATCCTCATCCGGTCCCAGACAATGAAAAACTGTTTTTT.